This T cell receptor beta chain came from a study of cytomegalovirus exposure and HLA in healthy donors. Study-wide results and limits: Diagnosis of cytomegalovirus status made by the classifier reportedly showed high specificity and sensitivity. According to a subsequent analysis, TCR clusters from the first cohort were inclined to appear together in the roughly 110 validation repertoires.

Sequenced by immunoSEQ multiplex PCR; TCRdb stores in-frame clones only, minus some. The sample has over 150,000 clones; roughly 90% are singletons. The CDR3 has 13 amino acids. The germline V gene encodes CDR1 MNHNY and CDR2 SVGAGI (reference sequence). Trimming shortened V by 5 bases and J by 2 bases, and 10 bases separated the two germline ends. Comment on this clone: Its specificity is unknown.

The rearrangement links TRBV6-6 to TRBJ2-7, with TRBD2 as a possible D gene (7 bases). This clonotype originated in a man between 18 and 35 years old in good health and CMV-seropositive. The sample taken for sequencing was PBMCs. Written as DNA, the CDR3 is TGTGCCAGCAGTAGGGGGGGGGCCTACGAGCAGTACTTC. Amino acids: CASSRGGAYEQYF.